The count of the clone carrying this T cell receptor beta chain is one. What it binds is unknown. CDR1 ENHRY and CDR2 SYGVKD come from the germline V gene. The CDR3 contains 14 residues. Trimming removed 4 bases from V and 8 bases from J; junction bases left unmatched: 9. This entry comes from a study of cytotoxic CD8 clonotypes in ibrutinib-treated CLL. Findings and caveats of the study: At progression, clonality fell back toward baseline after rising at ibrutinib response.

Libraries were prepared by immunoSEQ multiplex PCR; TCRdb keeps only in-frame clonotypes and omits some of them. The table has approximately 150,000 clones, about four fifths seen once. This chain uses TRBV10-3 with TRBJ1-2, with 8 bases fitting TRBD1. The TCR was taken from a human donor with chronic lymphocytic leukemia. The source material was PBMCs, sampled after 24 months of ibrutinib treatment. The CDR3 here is CAISGTGRRGGYTF. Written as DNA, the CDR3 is TGTGCCATCAGTGGGACAGGGCGGAGGGGAGGCTACACCTTC.